This T cell receptor beta chain came from a study of control samples from healthy donors and cancer patients. CDR1 is SEHNR and CDR2 is FQNEAQ in the germline V gene (reference sequence). This CDR3 spans 17 amino acids. Trimming removed 4 bases from V and 5 bases from J, with 23 bases in between. The protocol was immunoSEQ multiplex PCR, while the TCRdb copy is restricted to in-frame clones and leaves out a portion. The data contain 210,000 or so clones, 91% of them seen just once; the ten biggest clones take up 1.5% to 2%. The origin of this receptor is a man aged 25 to 45 in good health. Sequences were obtained from blood. The rearrangement uses TRBV7-9 and TRBJ1-1; D gene uncertain. The CDR3 spells CASSSLTRVPSRTEAFF. CDR3 DNA: TGTGCCAGCAGCTCATTGACAAGGGTCCCTTCACGGACTGAAGCTTTCTTT.